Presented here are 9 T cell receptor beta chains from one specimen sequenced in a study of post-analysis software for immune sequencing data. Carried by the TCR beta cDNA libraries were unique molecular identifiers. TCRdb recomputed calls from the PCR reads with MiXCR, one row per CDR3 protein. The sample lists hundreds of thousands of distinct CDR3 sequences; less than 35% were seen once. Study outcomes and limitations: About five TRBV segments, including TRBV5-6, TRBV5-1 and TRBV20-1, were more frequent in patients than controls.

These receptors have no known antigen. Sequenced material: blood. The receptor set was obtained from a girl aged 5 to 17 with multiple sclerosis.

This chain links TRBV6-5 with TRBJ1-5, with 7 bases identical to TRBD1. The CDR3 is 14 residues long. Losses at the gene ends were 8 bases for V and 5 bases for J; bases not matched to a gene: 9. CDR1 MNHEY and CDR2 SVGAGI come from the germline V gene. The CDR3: CASSQGGIYQPQHF. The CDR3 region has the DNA TGTGCCAGCTCCCAGGGGGGGATATATCAGCCCCAGCATTTT.

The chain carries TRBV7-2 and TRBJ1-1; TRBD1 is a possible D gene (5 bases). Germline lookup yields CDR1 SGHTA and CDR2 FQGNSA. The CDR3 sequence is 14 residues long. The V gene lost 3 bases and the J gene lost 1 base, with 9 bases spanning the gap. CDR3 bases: TGTGCCAGCAGCTTGATCCAGGGGAACACTGAAGCTTTCTTT. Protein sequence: CASSLIQGNTEAFF.

This CDR3 is CASAARGPGRQPQHF. The CDR3, as DNA: TGTGCCAGCGCCGCCCGTGGACCGGGGCGTCAGCCCCAGCATTTT. This sequence joins TRBV6-5 and TRBJ1-5, with D possibly being TRBD1 (5 bases). Trimming left V 8 bases short and J 6 bases short, with 20 bases between. The CDR3 is 15 amino acids. Germline V lookup: CDR1 MNHEY, CDR2 SVGAGI.

The CDR3 DNA follows: TGTGCCAGCAGCTTGGTTTCCGGTTTTGGGGGCTACACCTTC. Translating gives CASSLVSGFGGYTF. This chain uses TRBV5-4 with TRBJ1-2, with D unclear. CDR3 size: 14 residues. The germline V and J ends were trimmed by 0 bases and 8 bases, with 14 bases remaining between them. The germline V gene encodes CDR1 SGHNT and CDR2 YYREEE (reference sequence).

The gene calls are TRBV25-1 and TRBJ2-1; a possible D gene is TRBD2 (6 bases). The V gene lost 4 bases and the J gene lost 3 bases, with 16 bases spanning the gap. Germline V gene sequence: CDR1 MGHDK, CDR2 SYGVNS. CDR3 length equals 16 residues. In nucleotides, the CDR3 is TGTGCCAGCAGTGCTTTTGGGGGGAGCGGCTACAATGAGCAGTTCTTC. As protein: CASSAFGGSGYNEQFF.

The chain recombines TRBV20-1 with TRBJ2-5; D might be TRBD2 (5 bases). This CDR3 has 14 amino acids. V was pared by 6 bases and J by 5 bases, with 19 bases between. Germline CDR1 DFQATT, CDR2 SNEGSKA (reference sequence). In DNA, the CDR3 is TGCAGTGCCCCGGACGGCCGAGGAGGCGAGACCCAGTACTTC. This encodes CSAPDGRGGETQYF.

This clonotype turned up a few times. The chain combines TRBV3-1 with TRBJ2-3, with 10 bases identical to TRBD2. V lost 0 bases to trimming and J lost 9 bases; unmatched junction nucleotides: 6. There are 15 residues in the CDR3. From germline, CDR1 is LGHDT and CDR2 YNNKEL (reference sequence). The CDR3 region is CASSQDLASGGTQYF. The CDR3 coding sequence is TGTGCCAGCAGCCAAGATCTGGCTAGCGGGGGAACGCAGTATTTT.

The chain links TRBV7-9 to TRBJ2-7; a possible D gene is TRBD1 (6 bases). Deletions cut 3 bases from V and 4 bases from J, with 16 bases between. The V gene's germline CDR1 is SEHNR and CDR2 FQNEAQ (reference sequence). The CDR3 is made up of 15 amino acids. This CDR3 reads CASSLGPGTRYEQYF. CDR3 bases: TGTGCCAGCAGCTTGGGGCCAGGGACAAGGTACGAGCAGTACTTC.

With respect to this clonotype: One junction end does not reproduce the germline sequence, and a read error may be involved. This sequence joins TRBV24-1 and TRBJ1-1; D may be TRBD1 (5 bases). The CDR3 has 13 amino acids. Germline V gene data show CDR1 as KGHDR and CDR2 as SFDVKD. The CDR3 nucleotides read TGTGCCGCCAGTGACGCAGGGAGAACTGAAGCTTTCTTT. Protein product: CAASDAGRTEAFF.